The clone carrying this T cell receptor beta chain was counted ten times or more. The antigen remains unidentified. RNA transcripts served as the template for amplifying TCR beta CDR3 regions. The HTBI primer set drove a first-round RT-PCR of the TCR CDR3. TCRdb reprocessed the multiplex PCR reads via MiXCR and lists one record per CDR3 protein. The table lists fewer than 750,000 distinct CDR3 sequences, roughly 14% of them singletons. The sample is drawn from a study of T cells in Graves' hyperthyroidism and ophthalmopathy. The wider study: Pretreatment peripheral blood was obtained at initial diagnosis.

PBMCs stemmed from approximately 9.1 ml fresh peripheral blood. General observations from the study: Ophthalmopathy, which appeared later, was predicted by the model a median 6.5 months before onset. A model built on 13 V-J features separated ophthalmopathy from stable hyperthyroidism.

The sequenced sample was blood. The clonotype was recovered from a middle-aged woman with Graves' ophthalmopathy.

Here the CDR3 DNA reads TGTGCCAGCGGCACAGGGATCGGCACCGGGGAGCTGTTTTTT. This encodes CASGTGIGTGELFF. V usage is TRBV7-9 and J usage is TRBJ2-2, with a weak D call TRBD1 (6 bases). V dropped 8 bases and J dropped 4 bases, with 14 bases sitting between them. The CDR3 contains 14 residues. Looked up from germline, CDR1 is SEHNR and CDR2 is FQNEAQ (reference sequence).